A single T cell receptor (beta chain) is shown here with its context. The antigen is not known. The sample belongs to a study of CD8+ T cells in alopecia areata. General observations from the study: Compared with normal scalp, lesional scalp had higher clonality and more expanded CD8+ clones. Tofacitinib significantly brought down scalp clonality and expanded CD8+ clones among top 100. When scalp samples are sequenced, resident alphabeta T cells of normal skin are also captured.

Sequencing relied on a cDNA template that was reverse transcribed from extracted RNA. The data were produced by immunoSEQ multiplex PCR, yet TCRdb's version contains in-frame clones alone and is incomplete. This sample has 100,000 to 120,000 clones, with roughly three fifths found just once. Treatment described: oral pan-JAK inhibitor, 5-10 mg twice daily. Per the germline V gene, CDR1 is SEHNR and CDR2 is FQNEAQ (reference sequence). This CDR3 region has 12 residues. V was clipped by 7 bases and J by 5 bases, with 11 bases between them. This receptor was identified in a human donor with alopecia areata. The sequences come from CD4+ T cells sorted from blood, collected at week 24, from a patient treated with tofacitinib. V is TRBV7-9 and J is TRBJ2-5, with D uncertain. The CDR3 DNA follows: TGTGCCAGCAAGAGAGCCTCGGAGACCCAGTACTTC. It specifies CASKRASETQYF.